The 18 T cell receptor beta chains reported below all come from one sample, sequenced in a study of EBV T-cell therapy then PD-1 blockade in nasopharyngeal carcinoma. The antigens of these receptors remain unknown. Assay used: immunoSEQ multiplex PCR; TCRdb lists only in-frame clones, some missing. This sample has about 22,000 clones, with 70% to 85% found just once. The treatment here: AdE1-LMPpoly-expanded autologous EBV-specific T-cell therapy followed by anti-PD-1 nivolumab. The input for sequencing was CD8+ T cells from blood, taken at day -245 from a patient whose treatment included autologous EBV-specific T cells and nivolumab. The origin of the receptors is a man in his forties with nasopharyngeal carcinoma.

The CDR3 spells CATSRDRDRDPTVLTF. In nucleotides, the CDR3 is TGTGCCACCAGCAGAGATCGGGACAGGGACCCAACCGTCCTGACTTTC. J is TRBJ2-6 and V is TRBV15; 9 nucleotides align to TRBD1. In germline, CDR1 is LNHNV, CDR2 YYDKDF (reference sequence). The CDR3 has 16 residues. The ends lost 0 bases at V and 12 bases at J; junction bases unmatched: 9.

This clone ranks as medium-sized. The J gene is TRBJ1-5, the V gene TRBV7-9; tentative D call: TRBD1 (5 bases). This CDR3 has 15 residues. Germline-derived CDR1 and CDR2 are SEHNR and FQNEAQ (reference sequence). The V gene lost 5 bases and the J gene lost 2 bases, with 13 bases spanning the gap. The CDR3 loop reads CASSHTGAGNQPQHF. CDR3 DNA: TGTGCCAGCAGCCACACCGGGGCGGGCAATCAGCCCCAGCATTTT. The whole variable domain, filled in from reference TRBV7-9 and TRBJ1-5, reads DTGVSQNPRHKITKRGQNVTFRCDPISEHNRLYWYRQTLGQGPEFLTYFQNEAQLEKSRLLSDRFSAERPKGSFSTLEIQRTEQGDSAMYLCASSHTGAGNQPQHFGDGTRLSIL.

In its sample, this clone ranks as medium-sized. This chain uses TRBV15 with TRBJ2-2, with D hard to call. This CDR3 has 11 residues. Germline CDR1 reads LNHNV; CDR2 reads YYDKDF (reference sequence). V was cut by 6 bases and J by 8 bases, with 7 bases left in between. The CDR3 nucleotides are TGTGCCACCAGTTCTGGGGGGGAGCTGTTTTTT. This gives the protein CATSSGGELFF.

This clone came up once. This chain uses TRBV5-8 with TRBJ2-2; D is possibly TRBD1 (6 bases). The CDR3 length is 16 residues. V dropped 3 bases and J dropped 2 bases, with 14 bases sitting between them. From germline, CDR1 is SGHTS and CDR2 YDEGEE. The CDR3 is CASSSHWGRNTGELFF. The CDR3 coding sequence is TGTGCCAGCAGCTCACATTGGGGGCGAAACACCGGGGAGCTGTTTTTT.

This clone appeared once. The CDR3 is CASSLGFHNEQFF. CDR3 in DNA: TGTGCCAGCAGTCTCGGGTTTCACAATGAGCAGTTCTTC. V is TRBV6-5 and J is TRBJ2-1; D is unclear. CDR3 size: 13 residues. CDR1 MNHEY and CDR2 SVGAGI come from the germline V gene. Trimming shortened V by 5 bases and J by 5 bases, and 10 bases separated the two germline ends.

By sample fraction, this clone is medium-sized. The chain combines TRBV15 with TRBJ2-5; weak D call: TRBD1 (6 bases). The V gene's germline CDR1 is LNHNV and CDR2 YYDKDF (reference sequence). The CDR3 has 13 amino acids. V was cut by 3 bases and J by 4 bases, with 9 bases left in between. Here the CDR3 reads CATSSEGGETQYF. The CDR3 bases are TGTGCCACCAGCAGTGAAGGGGGAGAGACCCAGTACTTC.

This chain uses TRBV27 with TRBJ2-1, with D maybe TRBD2 (7 bases). Germline values: CDR1 MNHEY, CDR2 SMNVEV (reference sequence). The CDR3 is made up of 15 amino acids. Between the trimmed V and J ends, which lost 6 bases and 7 bases, there was a span of 19 bases. CDR3 DNA sequence: TGTGCCAGCAGGATTTCGCGGGGGCTAGCAAATGAGCAGTTCTTC. Its protein product is CASRISRGLANEQFF.

This clone is deemed medium-sized. This sequence joins TRBV13 and TRBJ2-7; D possibly corresponds to TRBD2 (5 bases). The CDR3 loop spans 15 amino acids. Trimming pared 0 bases from V and 4 bases from J, leaving 13 bases between. CDR1 is PRHDT and CDR2 is FYEKMQ in the germline V gene (reference sequence). The CDR3 DNA reads TGTGCCAGCAGCTTAGGGGCCGGGGAAGGGTACGAGCAGTACTTC. Protein: CASSLGAGEGYEQYF.

In nucleotides, the CDR3 is TGTGCCTGGAGTTTTGGGTACACTGAAGCTTTCTTT. Encoded protein: CAWSFGYTEAFF. J is TRBJ1-1 and V is TRBV30; D unclear. Germline CDR1 reads GTSNPN; CDR2 reads SVGIG (reference sequence). This CDR3 is built from 12 residues. With 2 bases removed from V and 3 bases from J, the gap between germline ends came to 7 bases.

The genes are TRBV9 and TRBJ1-2, with 11 nucleotides matching TRBD1. From germline, CDR1 is SGDLS and CDR2 YYNGEE. The trim removed 3 bases at V and 5 bases at J, leaving 6 bases unmatched. This CDR3 contains 15 residues. CDR3 bases: TGTGCCAGCAGCGCTCGGACAGGGGGCGAATATGGCTACACCTTC. Translating it yields CASSARTGGEYGYTF.

This clone has more than one count but fewer than ten. The chain couples TRBV6-5 to TRBJ1-1; D ambiguous. Germline-derived CDR1 and CDR2 are MNHEY and SVGAGI. Between the trimmed V and J ends, which lost 7 bases and 4 bases, there was a span of 7 bases. The CDR3 spans 11 residues. This chain's CDR3 is CASKGSTEAFF. CDR3 nucleotide sequence: TGTGCCAGCAAGGGATCCACTGAAGCTTTCTTT.

The CDR3 DNA reads as TGTGCCAGCAGCTCAACAGGGGACTATGGCTACACCTTC. Translating it yields CASSSTGDYGYTF. J is TRBJ1-2 and V is TRBV7-9; 7 bases align to TRBD1. This CDR3 is built from 13 residues. Germline V gene sequence: CDR1 SEHNR, CDR2 FQNEAQ (reference sequence). V was pared by 4 bases and J by 3 bases, with 2 bases of the junction left unmatched.

The chain employs TRBV4-3 and TRBJ1-4, with a possible D match to TRBD1 (5 bases). V lost 0 bases and J lost 0, with 11 bases in between. Germline V lookup: CDR1 LGHNA, CDR2 YSLEER. CDR3 size: 17 residues. The CDR3, as DNA: TGCGCCAGCAGCCAAGATCCAGCGGGGGCAACTAATGAAAAACTGTTTTTT. It is translated as CASSQDPAGATNEKLFF.

This clone was picked up a small number of times. The chain uses TRBV7-9 and TRBJ1-5; D gene unclear. The CDR3 extends over 13 amino acids. V lost 3 bases, J lost 3 bases, and 6 bases lay in between. The germline gives CDR1 SEHNR, CDR2 FQNEAQ (reference sequence). The CDR3 reads CASSLQLNQPQHF. The DNA for the CDR3 is TGTGCCAGCAGCTTGCAGCTCAATCAGCCCCAGCATTTT.

The chain links TRBV7-3 to TRBJ1-6; 8 positions agree with TRBD1. CDR3 length: 15 residues. J was trimmed by 3 bases and V by 5 bases; bases with no gene match: 3. Per the germline V gene, CDR1 is SGHTA and CDR2 is FQGTGA. In DNA form, the CDR3 reads TGTGCCAGCAGCCACGGACAGGGCTATAATTCACCCCTCCACTTT. Amino acids: CASSHGQGYNSPLHF.

J is TRBJ2-2 and V is TRBV7-9, with TRBD2 as a possible D gene (6 bases). Germline V gene sequence: CDR1 SEHNR, CDR2 FQNEAQ (reference sequence). The CDR3 is made up of 16 amino acids. Trimming took 6 bases from V and 7 from J, leaving 21 bases between them. CDR3 sequence (DNA): TGTGCCAGCAGACCGAGGAGCGGGTACCAATTCGGGGAGCTGTTTTTT. Translating gives CASRPRSGYQFGELFF.

The chain has TRBV6-4 and TRBJ2-3; TRBD1 agrees at 8 bases. CDR1 is MRHNA, CDR2 SNTAGT, per germline. The CDR3 consists of 16 residues. V was pared by 5 bases and J by 3 bases, with 10 bases of the junction left unmatched. The CDR3 sequence: CASSPTTGEATDTQYF. In DNA form, the CDR3 reads TGTGCCAGCAGTCCCACGACAGGGGAGGCAACAGATACGCAGTATTTT.

The rearrangement joins TRBV2 to TRBJ1-1; 8 nucleotides line up with TRBD1. With V trimmed by 5 bases and J by 3 bases, 17 bases remained unmatched. Per germline, CDR1 SNHLY and CDR2 FYNNEI. The CDR3 has 18 residues. The CDR3 spells CASSPLPKTGGLDTEAFF. CDR3 DNA sequence: TGTGCCAGCAGTCCCCTCCCGAAAACAGGGGGGTTGGACACTGAAGCTTTCTTT.